The source of this T cell receptor beta chain is a study of cytomegalovirus exposure and HLA in healthy donors. Study-level background: As an earlier analysis found, about 179 million T cells yielded 100 million to 130 million unique TCR beta sequences.

Worth noting for this clone: Its antigen is unknown.

Findings and limits, study-wide: TCR association rates varied by HLA locus in a later analysis, with DRB1 highest and HLA-C lowest.

PCR was performed using 60 Vbeta and 13 Jbeta primers. Sequencing used immunoSEQ multiplex PCR; TCRdb keeps in-frame clones, though not all of them. The data show about 64,000 clones, around 77% seen once. Germline-derived CDR1 and CDR2 are LNHNV and YYDKDF (reference sequence). Trimming removed 2 bases from V and 2 bases from J, with 9 bases in between. This CDR3 has 14 residues. The sample consisted of PBMCs. This chain connects TRBV15 to TRBJ1-2; D gene uncertain. This TCR was sampled from a male donor in good health and CMV-seropositive. The CDR3 spells CATSRSLTNYGYTF. For the CDR3, the DNA is TGTGCCACCAGCAGATCGTTAACAAACTATGGCTACACCTTC.